This is a list of T cell receptor beta chains from one sample in a study of OX40 agonist ivuxolimab in advanced cancers. The data were produced by immunoSEQ multiplex PCR, yet TCRdb's version contains in-frame clones alone and is incomplete. The sample consists of under 100,000 clones, 90% to 95% of them appearing once. The sample was CD4+ or CD8+ T cells sorted from blood, taken in a trial of the OX40 agonist ivuxolimab. The receptors shown here come from an adult with an advanced solid tumor such as melanoma, head and neck, liver or kidney cancer. CDR3s include the opening cysteine and the closing phenylalanine or tryptophan. A D gene is named only where the DNA matches it firmly. Where a row states a size, it is once, few, many or the class of an expanded clone; other rows omit it.

TRBJ1-1 - TRBV5-1 - TGCGCCAGCAGCTTAAACGGGCAGGGCGCCACTGAAGCTTTCTTT CASSLNGQGATEAFF
TRBJ2-7 - TRBV29-1 - TGCAGCGCTGCGATCGCCTACGAGCAGTACTTC CSAAIAYEQYF
TRBJ2-2 - TRBV2 - TGTGCCAGCAGTGTTAACAGGGAGGGCGGGGAGCTGTTTTTT CASSVNREGGELFF
TRBJ2-7 TRBD2 TRBV7-8 - TGTGCCAGCAGCTTCAATCTGGGGACTACGGAGCAGTACTTC CASSFNLGTTEQYF
TRBJ2-7 - TRBV28 - TGTGCCAGCGCCCTGGGGGCCCTAAATCACTACGAGCAGTACTTC CASALGALNHYEQYF
TRBJ2-1 TRBD2 TRBV7-2 - TGTGCCAGCATCCCGACTAGCGGGAAATACAATGAGCAGTTCTTC CASIPTSGKYNEQFF
TRBJ1-2 - TRBV28 - TGTGCCAGCAGTTCAGCTCCCTCCGCAGGACACTATGGCTACACCTTC CASSSAPSAGHYGYTF
TRBJ2-1 TRBD2 TRBV18 - TGTGCCAGCTCCCCAGGACTAGCGGGGGCCTACAATGAGCAGTTCTTC CASSPGLAGAYNEQFF
TRBJ2-4 - TRBV10-3 - TGTGCCATCAGTGATTCAATAGGGGATCCTTCATCCAAAAACATTCAGTACTTC CAISDSIGDPSSKNIQYF
TRBJ1-3 - TRBV5-1 - TGCGCCAGCAGCTTGGGCAGGGGCCCCTCTGGAAACACCATATATTTT CASSLGRGPSGNTIYF
TRBJ2-1 TRBD1 TRBV11-1 - TGTGCCAGCAGCCCCATGCGGACAGGTCGCTACAATGAGCAGTTCTTC CASSPMRTGRYNEQFF
TRBJ2-5 - TRBV11-1 once TGTGCCAGCAGCCCCCACTCTCAGGGGGAGACCCAGTACTTC CASSPHSQGETQYF
TRBJ1-2 - TRBV28 - TGTGCCAGCACGGGGAATGGCTACACCTTC CASTGNGYTF
TRBJ2-7 - TRBV5-1 - TGCGCCAGCAGCCTCCGGGCCTCAGGTAACTCCTACGAGCAGTACTTC CASSLRASGNSYEQYF
TRBJ2-7 - TRBV6-5 once TGTGCCAGCACCCAGGGGTACGAGCAGTACTTC CASTQGYEQYF
TRBJ2-3 - TRBV6-6 - TGTGCCAGCAGTTGGCAGGGACCTAGCACAGATACGCAGTATTTT CASSWQGPSTDTQYF
TRBJ2-7 TRBD1 TRBV6-1 - TGTGCCATCAGTGAACTACCCGGGACAGACTACGAGCAGTACTTC CAISELPGTDYEQYF
TRBJ1-3 - TRBV30 - TGTGCCTGGAGCACTGGAAACACCATATATTTT CAWSTGNTIYF
TRBJ2-7 - TRBV5-8 - TGTGCCAGCAGTCGACCGAGCTCCTACGAGCAGTACTTC CASSRPSSYEQYF
TRBJ2-3 - TRBV7-3 - TGTGCCAGCAGCTTAAGAGGGACTCGGAATGGGGATACGCAGTATTTT CASSLRGTRNGDTQYF
TRBJ1-4 - TRBV29-1 - TGCAGCGTGAAAGGACCAACTAATGAAAAACTGTTTTTT CSVKGPTNEKLFF
TRBJ1-1 - TRBV11-1 few TGTGCCAGCAGCTTAGAACAGGTACAGAACACTGAAGCTTTCTTT CASSLEQVQNTEAFF
TRBJ2-3 TRBD2 TRBV5-1 - TGCGCCAGCAGGTACCGGACTAGCGGGAGCCCAGATACGCAGTATTTT CASRYRTSGSPDTQYF
TRBJ1-1 - TRBV28 - TGTGCCAGCAGCCCCCCGCAGTTTGGGTACACTGAAGCTTTCTTT CASSPPQFGYTEAFF
TRBJ2-7 TRBD2 TRBV7-2 - TGTGCCAGCAGCGTAGGACCGCCCGGACTAGCCTACGAGCAGTACTTC CASSVGPPGLAYEQYF
TRBJ2-1 - TRBV6-1 - TGTGCCAGCAGGGCACTAGTTTCCCATGAGCAGTTCTTC CASRALVSHEQFF
TRBJ2-1 - TRBV2 - TGTGCCAGCAGGGAGTCTAGCGTGGGCTCCTACAATGAGCAGTTCTTC CASRESSVGSYNEQFF
TRBJ2-7 - TRBV10-3 - TGTGCCATCAGTGCCTCCGGGGTAGCATACGAGCAGTACTTC CAISASGVAYEQYF
TRBJ2-7 TRBD1 TRBV14 - TGTGCCAGCAGCGAATGGACAGGTAAAAGGGGAGAGCAGTACTTC CASSEWTGKRGEQYF
TRBJ2-7 TRBD2 TRBV7-9 - TGTGCCAGCAGCTCCAGTTGGCGGGAGGGCCGGGTAAACGAGCAGTACTTC CASSSSWREGRVNEQYF
TRBJ1-2 - TRBV18 - TGTGCCAGCTCACCGCGGGGGGGAGCCGACTATGGCTACACCTTC CASSPRGGADYGYTF
TRBJ2-5 - TRBV5-1 - TGCGCCAGCAGCTTGGGGCGGGCTGAGACCCAGTACTTC CASSLGRAETQYF
TRBJ2-2 - TRBV4-1 - TGCGCCAGCAGCCAAGATAGGGGGGCCGGGGAGCTGTTTTTT CASSQDRGAGELFF
TRBJ1-6 - TRBV27 few TGTGCCAGCAGTTTAAGCCAGGGGTATAATTCACCCCTCCACTTT CASSLSQGYNSPLHF
TRBJ2-1 - TRBV6-1 - TGTGCCAGCAGTGAAGCGGGCGGAAGGAATGAGCAGTTCTTC CASSEAGGRNEQFF
TRBJ1-2 TRBD1 TRBV7-2 - TGTGCCAGCAGCTTAGGGGGGGCGGACAGGGTTTTTTCTGGCTACACCTTC CASSLGGADRVFSGYTF
TRBJ2-7 - TRBV2 - TGTGCCAGCGGTAGACTAGACTACGAGCAGTACTTC CASGRLDYEQYF
TRBJ2-6 TRBD1 TRBV6-6 - TGTGCCAGCAGTTACTCAGGGGGCGGTGGGGCCAACGTCCTGACTTTC CASSYSGGGGANVLTF
TRBJ2-7 - TRBV5-1 - TGCGCCAGCAGCATCGGGGGTGCCTACGAGCAGTACTTC CASSIGGAYEQYF